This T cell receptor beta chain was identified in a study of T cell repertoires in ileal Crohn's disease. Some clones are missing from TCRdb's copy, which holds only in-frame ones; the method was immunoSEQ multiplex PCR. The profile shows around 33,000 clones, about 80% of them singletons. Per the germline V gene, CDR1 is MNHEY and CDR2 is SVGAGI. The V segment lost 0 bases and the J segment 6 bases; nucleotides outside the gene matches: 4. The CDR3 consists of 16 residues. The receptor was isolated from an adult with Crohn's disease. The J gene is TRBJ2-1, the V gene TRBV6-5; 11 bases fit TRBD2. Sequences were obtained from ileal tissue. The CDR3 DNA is TGTGCCAGCAGTTACTCGACTAGCGGGGCTGGCAATGAGCAGTTCTTC. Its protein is CASSYSTSGAGNEQFF.